The T cell receptor beta chain described here comes from a study of blood T cells in healthy people across ages. As concerns this clonotype: What it recognizes is unknown. The junction departs from the called germline gene at one end, perhaps through a read error.

Isolated per sample were at least 7 million PBMCs. Sample-barcoded 5' priming and a J-beta primer mix drove a second PCR of about 7 to 11 cycles. TCRdb itself ran the 5' RACE reads through MiXCR, one entry per CDR3 protein. Here the sample spans around 2 million distinct CDR3 sequences, 35% to 50% being singletons. Study-wide points: Long-lived and aged donors differed, with more naive CD4+ cells and higher diversity in the long-lived. Roughly linearly, TCR beta diversity per million T cells fell as age increased.

CDR1 DFQATT and CDR2 SNEGSKA come from the germline V gene (reference sequence). This CDR3 region has 12 residues. The sequence was obtained from a human donor in good health. Sequenced sample: blood. This chain joins TRBV20-1 and TRBJ1-2; TRBD1 might be the D (5 bases). Here the CDR3 reads CRARDWGDGYTF. In DNA form, the CDR3 reads TGCAGGGCTAGAGATTGGGGGGATGGCTACACCTTC.